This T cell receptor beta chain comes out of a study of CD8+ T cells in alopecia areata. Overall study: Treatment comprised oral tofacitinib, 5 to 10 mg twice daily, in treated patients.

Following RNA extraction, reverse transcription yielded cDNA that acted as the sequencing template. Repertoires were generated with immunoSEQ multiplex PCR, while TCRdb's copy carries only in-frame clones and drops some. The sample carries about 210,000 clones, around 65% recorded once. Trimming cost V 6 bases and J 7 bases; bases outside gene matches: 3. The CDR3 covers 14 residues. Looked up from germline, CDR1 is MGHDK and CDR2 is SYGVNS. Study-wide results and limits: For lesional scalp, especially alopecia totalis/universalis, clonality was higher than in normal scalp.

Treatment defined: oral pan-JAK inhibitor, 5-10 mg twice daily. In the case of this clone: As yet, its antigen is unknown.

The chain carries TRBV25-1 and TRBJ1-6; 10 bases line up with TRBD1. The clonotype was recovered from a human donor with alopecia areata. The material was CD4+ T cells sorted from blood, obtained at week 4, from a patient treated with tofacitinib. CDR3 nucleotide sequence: TGTGCCAGCAGCCCGGGACAGGGGAATTCACCCCTCCACTTT. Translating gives CASSPGQGNSPLHF. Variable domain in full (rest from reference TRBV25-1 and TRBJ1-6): EADIYQTPRYLVIGTGKKITLECSQTMGHDKMYWYQQDPGMELHLIHYSYGVNSTEKGDLSSESTVSRIRTEHFPLTLESARPSHTSQYLCASSPGQGNSPLHFGNGTRLTVT.